This is a list of T cell receptor beta chains from one sample in a study of cytomegalovirus exposure and HLA in healthy donors. The assay was immunoSEQ multiplex PCR, and TCRdb's table has in-frame clones only and misses some. The sample has over 150,000 clones; roughly 80% are singletons. The sample was PBMCs. The receptors here all came from a man under 40 in good health and CMV-seronegative. Both conserved end residues are part of each CDR3. A D gene is named only where the DNA matches it firmly. Only some rows state a clone size, as once, few, many or a class for expanded clones.

clone_size d_call j_call v_call cdr3_nt cdr3_aa
NA NA TRBJ2-1 TRBV30 TGTGCCTGGAGTGTTCTAACCTACAATGAGCAGTTCTTC CAWSVLTYNEQFF
NA TRBD1 TRBJ2-3 TRBV19 TGTGCCAGTAGTATCAGGGGGCAGGTCACAGATACGCAGTATTTT CASSIRGQVTDTQYF
NA NA TRBJ1-2 TRBV11-2 TGTGCCAGCAGCTCGGGGGGGAAACCTCTGTCCCAGGGTGGCTACACCTTC CASSSGGKPLSQGGYTF
NA TRBD1 TRBJ1-1 TRBV11-3 TGTGCCAGCAGCTCTACAGGGGGAGAAACTGAAGCTTTCTTT CASSSTGGETEAFF
once TRBD2 TRBJ2-2 TRBV4-1 TGCGCCAGCAGCCAAGAAGGACTAGCGGGACACACCGGGGAGCTGTTTTTT CASSQEGLAGHTGELFF
NA NA TRBJ1-5 TRBV7-2 TGTGCCAGCAGCCCCCGCCTGTCGGGCAATCAGCCCCAGCATTTT CASSPRLSGNQPQHF
NA NA TRBJ2-7 TRBV18 TGTGCCAGCTCACCAGGCGGGGCAGGGATCCACGAGCAGTACTTC CASSPGGAGIHEQYF
NA NA TRBJ1-2 TRBV11-2 TGTGCCAGCAGCTTAGGACTGTATGGCTACACCTTC CASSLGLYGYTF
NA NA TRBJ2-2 TRBV12-5 TGTGCTAGTGGTTTGGTACCTCCTTTTGGTAACATCCCCCCCGGGGGCGGGGAGCTGTTTTTT CASGLVPPFGNIPPGGGELFF
NA TRBD2 TRBJ2-5 TRBV6-1 TGTGCCAGCAGTGAAATAGGGCGGGAGGGCCGTCGAGAGACCCAGTACTTC CASSEIGREGRRETQYF
NA TRBD1 TRBJ2-2 TRBV7-6 TGTGCCAGCAGCCTGACTCCAGGGGGCTCCATTCGGGAGCTGTTTTTT CASSLTPGGSIRELFF
NA NA TRBJ2-7 TRBV4-2 TGTGCCAGCAGTTCGGGGAGCGAGCAGTACTTC CASSSGSEQYF
NA TRBD2 TRBJ2-1 TRBV27 TGTGCCAGCAGGCCTAGCGGGAACTCCTACAATGAGCAGTTCTTC CASRPSGNSYNEQFF
NA NA TRBJ2-7 TRBV7-9 TGTGCCAGCAGGTCAATCGCCAGGGACGAGCAGTACTTC CASRSIARDEQYF
once TRBD1 TRBJ2-7 TRBV10-1 TGCGCCAGCAGCGCGGACAGGCTACACTACGAGCAGTACTTC CASSADRLHYEQYF
few TRBD1 TRBJ1-5 TRBV5-1 TGCGCCAGCAGCCCTGGGACAGGGACGGGCCAGCCCCAGCATTTT CASSPGTGTGQPQHF
NA TRBD2 TRBJ2-1 TRBV10-3 TGTGCCATCAGTGGGGGACTAGCGGGCGGTCTCTCCTACAATGAGCAGTTCTTC CAISGGLAGGLSYNEQFF
NA TRBD1 TRBJ2-3 TRBV9 TGTGCCAGCAGCGCACAAGACAGGGGGCATACGCAGTATTTT CASSAQDRGHTQYF
few NA TRBJ1-5 TRBV6-5 TGTGCCAGCAGTTACGGGCAGGGCCATCAGCCCCAGCATTTT CASSYGQGHQPQHF
NA TRBD1 TRBJ1-6 TRBV18 TGTGCCAGCTCAGGCGGGACAGGGGACAATTCACCCCTCCACTTT CASSGGTGDNSPLHF
NA TRBD1 TRBJ2-7 TRBV5-1 TGCGCCAGCAGCGGGACAGTAAAATCCTACGAGCAGTACTTC CASSGTVKSYEQYF
NA TRBD1 TRBJ2-7 TRBV27 TGTGCCAGCAGACCGAGAGGGGGCCCAACCTACGAGCAGTACTTC CASRPRGGPTYEQYF
NA NA TRBJ1-6 TRBV15 TGTGCCACCAACCATAGACGGGGGGCTTTTTCACCCCTCCACTTT CATNHRRGAFSPLHF
NA TRBD1 TRBJ1-2 TRBV5-1 TGCGCCAGCAGCGCAAGGGGACAGGGGACGGGTGGCTACACCTTC CASSARGQGTGGYTF
NA NA TRBJ1-1 TRBV7-9 TGTTCCAGCAACCCACAGGTGCCGAGAGGCACTGAAGCTTTCTTT CSSNPQVPRGTEAFF
NA NA TRBJ2-7 TRBV5-4 TGTGCCAGCAGCTTCCGGTTGGGCCACGAGCAGTACTTC CASSFRLGHEQYF
NA NA TRBJ1-2 TRBV6-1 TGTGCCAGCAGTCCCCTCGACTATGGCTACACCTTC CASSPLDYGYTF
NA TRBD1 TRBJ2-7 TRBV29-1 TGCAGCGTCGCCGGGACAGGGAACTACGAGCAGTACTTC CSVAGTGNYEQYF
few NA TRBJ2-6 TRBV5-1 TGCGCCAGCAGCTTGGACAGAAACTCTGGGGCCAACGTCCTGACTTTC CASSLDRNSGANVLTF
NA NA TRBJ1-1 TRBV29-1 TGCAGCGTTGGGAGACGGCAGAACACTGAAGCTTTCTTT CSVGRRQNTEAFF
NA TRBD1 TRBJ1-1 TRBV28 TGTGCCAGCAGCAACAGGGGGGAGATGAACACTGAAGCTTTCTTT CASSNRGEMNTEAFF
NA TRBD1 TRBJ2-7 TRBV7-9 TGTGCCAGCAGCCTCCGACAGGGTGGCTACGAGCAGTACTTC CASSLRQGGYEQYF
NA TRBD2 TRBJ2-1 TRBV9 TGTGCCAGCAGCGTAGCCTTAGAGGGGCGGGAGAACTACAATGAGCAGTTCTTC CASSVALEGRENYNEQFF
NA NA TRBJ2-1 TRBV5-1 TGCGCCAGCAGCTTGACCCGTCCAGAGTTCTTC CASSLTRPEFF
once NA TRBJ2-7 TRBV2 TGTGCCAGCAGCAGACAGGCACCCTACGAGCAGTACTTC CASSRQAPYEQYF
NA TRBD2 TRBJ2-5 TRBV18 TGTGCCAGCTCAGCATCTAGCGGGGGGCCCGAGACCCAGTACTTC CASSASSGGPETQYF
once TRBD2 TRBJ2-3 TRBV13 TGTGCCAGCAGTTCGATGCCTAGCGGGAGCGGAAATACGCAGTATTTT CASSSMPSGSGNTQYF
NA TRBD2 TRBJ2-7 TRBV27 TGTGCCAGCAGTTTCGTCCCAGCGGGACCGCGGTACTTC CASSFVPAGPRYF
NA TRBD1 TRBJ1-3 TRBV6-6 TGTGCCAGCAGTTGGACAGGGATTGAAAACACCATATATTTT CASSWTGIENTIYF
NA TRBD2 TRBJ2-1 TRBV7-8 TGTGCCAGCAGCTTAAGGACGGAGCGGGGGGGTGAGCAGTTCTTC CASSLRTERGGEQFF
NA TRBD2 TRBJ2-1 TRBV13 TGTGCCAGCAGCCCTACTAGCGGGAGTCGGTATGAGCAGTTCTTC CASSPTSGSRYEQFF
NA NA TRBJ1-2 TRBV5-8 TGTGCCAGCAGCTTGGGGGGGGTATTGAACTATGGCTACACCTTC CASSLGGVLNYGYTF
NA NA TRBJ2-1 TRBV28 TGTGCCAGCAGTTTTGGTACCGGATTCGAGGGTGATGAGCAGTTCTTC CASSFGTGFEGDEQFF
NA TRBD1 TRBJ2-2 TRBV6-5 TGTGCCAGCAGTTACGGGACAGGGACGAACACCGGGGAGCTGTTTTTT CASSYGTGTNTGELFF
NA TRBD1 TRBJ1-4 TRBV7-9 TGTGCCAGCAGCTTTGGGACAGCCCTGTTTTTT CASSFGTALFF
NA TRBD1 TRBJ2-7 TRBV7-8 TGTGCCAGCAGACCCGGGACAGGGGCTACCTACGAGCAGTACTTC CASRPGTGATYEQYF
NA NA TRBJ1-1 TRBV27 TGTGCCAGCAGTTTATATAACGGGGGTGCGAACACTGAAGCTTTCTTT CASSLYNGGANTEAFF
NA TRBD2 TRBJ2-5 TRBV30 TGTGCCTGGAGTGTAGAAGGCGGGAGAGGTCTGGAGACCCAGTACTTC CAWSVEGGRGLETQYF
once NA TRBJ1-6 TRBV2 TGTGCCAGCGCTCAGGGGCCGAATTCACCCCTCCACTTT CASAQGPNSPLHF
NA NA TRBJ1-5 TRBV11-2 TGTGCCAGCAGCTTAGGGGCAGCCGCAAGCAATCAGCCCCAGCATTTT CASSLGAAASNQPQHF
NA NA TRBJ2-6 TRBV28 TGTGCCAGCAGTCCCCAGGGATCTGGGGCCAACGTCCTGACTTTC CASSPQGSGANVLTF
NA TRBD1 TRBJ1-1 TRBV19 TGTGCCAGTAGTATAGGCCCAGGGGGGAACACTGAAGCTTTCTTT CASSIGPGGNTEAFF